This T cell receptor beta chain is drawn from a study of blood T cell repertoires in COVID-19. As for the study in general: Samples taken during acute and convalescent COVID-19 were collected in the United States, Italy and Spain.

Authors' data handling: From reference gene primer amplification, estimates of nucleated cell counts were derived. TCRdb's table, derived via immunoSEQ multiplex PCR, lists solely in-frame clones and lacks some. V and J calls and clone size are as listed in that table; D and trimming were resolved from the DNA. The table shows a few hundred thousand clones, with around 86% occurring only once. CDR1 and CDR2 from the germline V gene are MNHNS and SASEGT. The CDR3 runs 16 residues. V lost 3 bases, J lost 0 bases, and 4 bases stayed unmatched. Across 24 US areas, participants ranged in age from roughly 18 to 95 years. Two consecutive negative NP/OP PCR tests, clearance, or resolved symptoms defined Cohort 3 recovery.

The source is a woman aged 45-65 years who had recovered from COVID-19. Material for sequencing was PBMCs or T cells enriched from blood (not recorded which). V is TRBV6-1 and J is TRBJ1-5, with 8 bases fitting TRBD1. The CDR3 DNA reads TGTGCCAGCAGTGACAGGGGGCGGGGTAGCAATCAGCCCCAGCATTTT. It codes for CASSDRGRGSNQPQHF.